This TCR beta chain was profiled in a study of graft-versus-host responses after intestinal transplantation. The table came from immunoSEQ multiplex PCR; TCRdb's copy has only in-frame clones and leaves some out. The sample lists about 25,000 clones, roughly 94% occurring once. The germline CDR1 and CDR2 sequences are SGHRS and YFSETQ. With 0 bases clipped from V and 4 bases from J, the junction kept 3 bases outside the gene matches. CDR3 length: 16 amino acids. The TCR comes from a human patient who received an intestinal transplant, so some T cells may come from the graft donor. This sample comprised PBMCs, obtained 156 days after intestinal transplant. The chain joins TRBV5-1 to TRBJ2-5; 13 bases line up with TRBD2. CDR3 in amino acids: CASSLGTSGRGETQYF. The CDR3, as DNA: TGCGCCAGCAGCTTGGGGACTAGCGGGAGAGGAGAGACCCAGTACTTC.